The clone carrying this TCR beta chain was seen repeatedly, ten times or more. This sample was taken from a study of CD8 T cells in ankylosing spondylitis. MiXCR was run by TCRdb on the 5' RACE reads, yielding one entry per CDR3 protein. This sample has tens of thousands of distinct CDR3 sequences, with about 3% found just once. Sequenced sample: blood, either unsorted or a sorted T cell fraction (not recorded which). The TCR sequence derives from a male donor with ankylosing spondylitis or in good health (not recorded which).

CDR3 loop: CASSAMGRSSYNEQFF. In nucleotides, the CDR3 is TGTGCCAGCAGCGCCATGGGGCGGAGCTCCTACAATGAGCAGTTCTTC. The V and J genes are TRBV9 and TRBJ2-1, with D tentatively TRBD1 (5 bases). The CDR3 loop spans 16 amino acids. V was shortened by 3 bases and J by 0 bases, with 13 bases between the two germline ends. The V gene's germline CDR1 is SGDLS and CDR2 YYNGEE.